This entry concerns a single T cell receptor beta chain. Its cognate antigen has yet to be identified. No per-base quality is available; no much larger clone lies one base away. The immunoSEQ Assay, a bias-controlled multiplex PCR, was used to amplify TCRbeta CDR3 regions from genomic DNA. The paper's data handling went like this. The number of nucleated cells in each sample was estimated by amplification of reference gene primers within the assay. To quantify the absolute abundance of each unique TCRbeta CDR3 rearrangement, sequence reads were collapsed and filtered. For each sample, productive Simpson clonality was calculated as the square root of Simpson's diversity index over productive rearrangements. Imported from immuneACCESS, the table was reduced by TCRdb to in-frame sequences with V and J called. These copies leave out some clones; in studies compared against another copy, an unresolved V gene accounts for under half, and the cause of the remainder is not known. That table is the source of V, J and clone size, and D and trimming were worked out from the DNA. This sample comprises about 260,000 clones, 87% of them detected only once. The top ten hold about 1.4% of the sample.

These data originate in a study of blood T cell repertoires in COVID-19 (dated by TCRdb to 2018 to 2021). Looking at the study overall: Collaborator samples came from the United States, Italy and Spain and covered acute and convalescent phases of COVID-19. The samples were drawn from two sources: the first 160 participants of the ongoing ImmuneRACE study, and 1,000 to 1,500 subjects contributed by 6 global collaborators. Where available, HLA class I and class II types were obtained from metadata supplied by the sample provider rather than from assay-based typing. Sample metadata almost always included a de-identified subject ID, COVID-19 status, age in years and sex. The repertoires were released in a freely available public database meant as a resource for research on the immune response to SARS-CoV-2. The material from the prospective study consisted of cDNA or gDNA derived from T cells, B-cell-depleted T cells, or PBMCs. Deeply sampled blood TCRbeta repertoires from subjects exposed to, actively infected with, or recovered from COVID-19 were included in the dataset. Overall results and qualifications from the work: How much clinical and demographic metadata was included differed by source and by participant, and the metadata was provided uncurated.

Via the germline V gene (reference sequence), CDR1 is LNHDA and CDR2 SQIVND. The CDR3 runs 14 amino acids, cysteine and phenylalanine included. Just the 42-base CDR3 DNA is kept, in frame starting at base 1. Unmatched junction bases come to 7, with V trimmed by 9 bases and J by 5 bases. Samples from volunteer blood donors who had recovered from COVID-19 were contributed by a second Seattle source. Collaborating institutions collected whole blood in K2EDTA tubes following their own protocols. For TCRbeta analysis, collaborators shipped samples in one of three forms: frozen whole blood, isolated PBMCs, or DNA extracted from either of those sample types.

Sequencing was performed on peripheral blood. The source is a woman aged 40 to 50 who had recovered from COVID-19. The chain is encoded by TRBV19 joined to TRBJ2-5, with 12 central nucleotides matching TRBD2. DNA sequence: TGTGCCAGCCGACGGACTAGCGGGGCTGAGACCCAGTACTTC. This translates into CASRRTSGAETQYF.